These 4 T cell receptor beta chains were sequenced from one sample in a study of T cell responses to AZD1222 COVID-19 vaccine. Here immunoSEQ multiplex PCR was the method, and the copy in TCRdb shows in-frame clones only, minus some. The repertoire holds around 95,000 clones, about 87% seen once, with about 2% in the top ten. Sequencing used peripheral blood, obtained on day 0 of AZD1222 vaccination. The receptors originated from an adult in good health.

The chain employs TRBV6-1 and TRBJ1-5; D unresolved. The V and J ends lost 4 bases and 10 bases respectively, with 20 bases between them. CDR1 is MNHNS and CDR2 is SASEGT in the germline V gene. There are 15 residues in the CDR3. CDR3 amino acids: CASSGAKASPGPQHF. CDR3 DNA sequence: TGTGCCAGCAGTGGAGCCAAGGCCAGCCCCGGTCCCCAGCATTTT.

This chain's CDR3 is CASSQGTGTGGYEQYF. CDR3 DNA sequence: TGCGCCAGCAGCCAAGGTACCGGGACAGGCGGATACGAGCAGTACTTC. The chain joins TRBV4-3 to TRBJ2-7; 8 bases are a match to TRBD1. The V gene's germline CDR1 is LGHNA and CDR2 YSLEER. Germline trimming cut 1 base from V and 4 bases from J; bases unmatched to any gene: 9. The CDR3 extends over 16 amino acids.

The rearrangement uses TRBV7-9 and TRBJ2-1; D is ambiguous. V was cut by 5 bases and J by 7 bases, with 9 bases left in between. The CDR3 totals 12 residues. In germline, CDR1 is SEHNR, CDR2 FQNEAQ (reference sequence). CDR3: CASSPRRNEQFF. CDR3 sequence (DNA): TGTGCCAGCAGCCCTCGACGAAATGAGCAGTTCTTC.

This clone was seen more than once but under ten times. The V gene is TRBV12-5, the J gene TRBJ2-7; 8 bases fit TRBD2. The CDR3 runs to 19 residues. The ends lost 6 bases at V and 2 bases at J; junction bases unmatched: 21. Germline CDR1 is LGHNT and CDR2 is FRNRAP. The CDR3 DNA sequence: TGTGCTAGTGGCCCGGCGAGGCTCCGCACTCAAGCGGGAGCCTACGAGCAGTACTTC. Amino acids: CASGPARLRTQAGAYEQYF. Filled out from reference TRBV12-5 and TRBJ2-7, the complete variable domain reads DARVTQTPRHKVTEMGQEVTMRCQPILGHNTVFWYRQTMMQGLELLAYFRNRAPLDDSGMPKDRFSAEMPDATLATLKIQPSEPRDSAVYFCASGPARLRTQAGAYEQYFGPGTRLTVT.